This TCR beta chain stems from a study of early T cells in non-severe SARS-CoV-2 infection. This clonotype occurred many times. Between the trimmed V and J ends, which lost 5 bases and 2 bases, there was a span of 9 bases. Germline assignment: CDR1 WNHNN and CDR2 SYGVQD (reference sequence). This CDR3 region has 13 residues. Individually, cDNA molecules had unique molecular identifiers attached to them. One entry per CDR3 protein, called by TCRdb with MiXCR from the 5' RACE reads. In the table there are 55,000 or so distinct CDR3 sequences, approximately 12% of which are singletons. The sample taken for sequencing was whole blood. This sequence was found in an adult who was a healthcare worker with PCR-confirmed SARS-CoV-2 infection or an uninfected control (not recorded which). The chain links TRBV10-1 to TRBJ2-5; D gene uncertain. CDR3 DNA sequence: TGCGCCAGCAGTAGGCAAGTACAAGAGACCCAGTACTTC. It specifies CASSRQVQETQYF.